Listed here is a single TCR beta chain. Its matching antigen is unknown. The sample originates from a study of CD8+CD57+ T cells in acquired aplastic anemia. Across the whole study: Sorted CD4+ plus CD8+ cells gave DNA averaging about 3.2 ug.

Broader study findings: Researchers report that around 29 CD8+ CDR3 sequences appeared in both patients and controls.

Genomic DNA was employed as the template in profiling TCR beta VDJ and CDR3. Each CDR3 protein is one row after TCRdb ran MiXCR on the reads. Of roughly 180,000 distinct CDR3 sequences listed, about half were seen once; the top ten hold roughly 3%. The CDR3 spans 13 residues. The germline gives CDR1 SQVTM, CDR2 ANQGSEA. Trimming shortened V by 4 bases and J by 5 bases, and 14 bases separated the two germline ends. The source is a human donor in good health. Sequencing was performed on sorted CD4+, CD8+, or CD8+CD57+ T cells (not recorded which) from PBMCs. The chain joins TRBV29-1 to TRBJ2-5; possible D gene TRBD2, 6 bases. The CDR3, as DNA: TGCAGCGTTGCCCAGAGCGGGCTGGAGACCCAGTACTTC. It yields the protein CSVAQSGLETQYF.